This T cell receptor beta chain is drawn from a study of T cell responses to AZD1222 COVID-19 vaccine. For the study at large: Pooled samples include second doses given at about 4 or 12 weeks. Broader study findings: Spike-spanning, vaccine-associated CD4 TCRs were dominant at 160-218 and 743-854.

A word on this clone: Its antigen is not known.

The CDR3 has 13 residues. Per the germline V gene, CDR1 is SGHTA and CDR2 is FQGTGA. V lost 4 bases and J lost 5; bases outside the gene matches: 1. Produced via immunoSEQ multiplex PCR; TCRdb's table is partial and in-frame only. This table has around 110,000 clones, about 90% appearing once. V usage is TRBV7-3 and J usage is TRBJ1-5; TRBD1 agrees at 8 bases. The sequence was collected from an adult in good health. The source material was peripheral blood, sampled on day 0 of AZD1222 vaccination. As DNA, the CDR3 is TGTGCCAGCAGCTCGGACAGGGATCAGCCCCAGCATTTT. This translates into CASSSDRDQPQHF.